The clone carrying this T cell receptor beta chain appeared a single time. Its antigen is not identified. TCRdb keeps only in-frame clones here, not all; method: immunoSEQ multiplex PCR. The sample lists 7,000 to 8,000 clones; about 80% were seen once. Germline V gene lookup returns CDR1 SGHVS and CDR2 FQNEAQ. The CDR3 totals 14 residues. Losses at the gene ends were 4 bases for V and 2 bases for J; bases not matched to a gene: 3. This entry comes from a study of T cell clones after liver transplantation. Study findings and constraints: Post-transplant, graft-donor-reactive CD4 TCRbeta sequences in blood dropped significantly in most of the 8 subjects.

The sequence derives from a human donor who received a liver transplant. V gene TRBV7-8 combines with J gene TRBJ2-7; 9 bases agree with TRBD1. The material was CD8+ T cells from blood, obtained before liver transplant. The CDR3 DNA sequence: TGTGCCAGCAGCTCAGGGACAGGGACCTACGAGCAGTACTTC. It is translated as CASSSGTGTYEQYF.